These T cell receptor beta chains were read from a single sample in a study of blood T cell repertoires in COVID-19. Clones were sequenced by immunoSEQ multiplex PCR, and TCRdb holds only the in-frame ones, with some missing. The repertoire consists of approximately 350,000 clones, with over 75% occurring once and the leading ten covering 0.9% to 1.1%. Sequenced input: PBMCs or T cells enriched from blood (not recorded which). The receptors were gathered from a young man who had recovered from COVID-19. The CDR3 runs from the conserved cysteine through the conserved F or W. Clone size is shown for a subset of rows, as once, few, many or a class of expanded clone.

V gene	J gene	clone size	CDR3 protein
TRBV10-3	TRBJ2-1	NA	CAILRGGDEQFF
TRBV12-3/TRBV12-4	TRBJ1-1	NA	CASSSRTGGAFF
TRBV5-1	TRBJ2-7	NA	CASSQGGYEQYF
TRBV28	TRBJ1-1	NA	CASRGGFRAFAFF
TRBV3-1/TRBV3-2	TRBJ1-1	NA	CASSPTGNTEAFF
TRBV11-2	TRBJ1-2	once	CASKEGTGGNYGYTF
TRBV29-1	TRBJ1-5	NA	CSVYRGERNQPQHF
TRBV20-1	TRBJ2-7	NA	CSAVRRPEQYF
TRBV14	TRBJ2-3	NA	CASSLKVTGGFSSTDTQYF
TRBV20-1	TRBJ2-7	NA	CSAHDRDLQYF
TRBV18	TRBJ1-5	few	CASSTGGGSNQPQHF
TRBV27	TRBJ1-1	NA	CASSFRLNTEAFF
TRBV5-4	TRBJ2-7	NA	CASSPRASGVYEQYF
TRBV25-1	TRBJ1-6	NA	CASSDGPGSSYNSPLHF
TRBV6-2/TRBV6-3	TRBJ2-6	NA	CASSPETGLSGANVLTF
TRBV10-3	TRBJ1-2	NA	CAISDRGPGGYTF
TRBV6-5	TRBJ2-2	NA	CASSRDRVTGELFF
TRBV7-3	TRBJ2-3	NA	CASSLGLAFTDTQYF
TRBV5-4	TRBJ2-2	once	CASSSFNTGELFF
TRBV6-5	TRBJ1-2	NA	CASSYRDNRDGYTF
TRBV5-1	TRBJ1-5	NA	CASSWGTGPNQPQHF
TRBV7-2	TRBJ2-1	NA	CASTGGTGWGLGQFF
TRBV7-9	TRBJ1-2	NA	CASSLRRDNYGYTF
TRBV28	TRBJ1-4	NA	CASMRSITGARDEKLFF
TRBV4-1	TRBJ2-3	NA	CASSQESQPSTDTQYF
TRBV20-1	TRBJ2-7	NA	CSAIQLYEQYF
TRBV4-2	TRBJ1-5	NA	CASSQEGQGAQPQHF
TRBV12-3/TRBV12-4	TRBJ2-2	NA	CASTHRLTGELFF
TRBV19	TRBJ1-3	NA	CASSARGGNTIYF
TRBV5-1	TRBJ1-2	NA	CASSQDGVRRGYTF
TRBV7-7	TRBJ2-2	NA	CASSPGINTGELFF
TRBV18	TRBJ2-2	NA	CASSPSGNTGELFF
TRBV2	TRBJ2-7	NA	CASRVSSYEQYF
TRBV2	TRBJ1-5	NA	CASRQDGRNQPQHF
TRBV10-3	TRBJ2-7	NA	CAISGGVPSYEQYF
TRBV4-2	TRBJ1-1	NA	CASSPQGGNTEAFF
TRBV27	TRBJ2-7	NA	CASSPGGRGYEQYF
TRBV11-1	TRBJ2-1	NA	CASSFGGEQFF
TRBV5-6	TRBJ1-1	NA	CASSLGTALTEAFF
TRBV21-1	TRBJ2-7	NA	CASSNSLAGGSGYEQYF
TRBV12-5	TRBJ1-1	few	CASGLGSLNTEAFF
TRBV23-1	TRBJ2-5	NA	CASSRPGHSAGVAETQYF
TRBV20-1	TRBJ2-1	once	CSASASGNNEQFF
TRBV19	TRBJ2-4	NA	CASSRGKKNIQYF
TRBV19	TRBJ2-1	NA	CASSPAGGDNEQFF
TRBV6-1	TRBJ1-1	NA	CASSELVRGGYMNTEAFF
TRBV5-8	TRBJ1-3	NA	CASSLRRPGNTIYF